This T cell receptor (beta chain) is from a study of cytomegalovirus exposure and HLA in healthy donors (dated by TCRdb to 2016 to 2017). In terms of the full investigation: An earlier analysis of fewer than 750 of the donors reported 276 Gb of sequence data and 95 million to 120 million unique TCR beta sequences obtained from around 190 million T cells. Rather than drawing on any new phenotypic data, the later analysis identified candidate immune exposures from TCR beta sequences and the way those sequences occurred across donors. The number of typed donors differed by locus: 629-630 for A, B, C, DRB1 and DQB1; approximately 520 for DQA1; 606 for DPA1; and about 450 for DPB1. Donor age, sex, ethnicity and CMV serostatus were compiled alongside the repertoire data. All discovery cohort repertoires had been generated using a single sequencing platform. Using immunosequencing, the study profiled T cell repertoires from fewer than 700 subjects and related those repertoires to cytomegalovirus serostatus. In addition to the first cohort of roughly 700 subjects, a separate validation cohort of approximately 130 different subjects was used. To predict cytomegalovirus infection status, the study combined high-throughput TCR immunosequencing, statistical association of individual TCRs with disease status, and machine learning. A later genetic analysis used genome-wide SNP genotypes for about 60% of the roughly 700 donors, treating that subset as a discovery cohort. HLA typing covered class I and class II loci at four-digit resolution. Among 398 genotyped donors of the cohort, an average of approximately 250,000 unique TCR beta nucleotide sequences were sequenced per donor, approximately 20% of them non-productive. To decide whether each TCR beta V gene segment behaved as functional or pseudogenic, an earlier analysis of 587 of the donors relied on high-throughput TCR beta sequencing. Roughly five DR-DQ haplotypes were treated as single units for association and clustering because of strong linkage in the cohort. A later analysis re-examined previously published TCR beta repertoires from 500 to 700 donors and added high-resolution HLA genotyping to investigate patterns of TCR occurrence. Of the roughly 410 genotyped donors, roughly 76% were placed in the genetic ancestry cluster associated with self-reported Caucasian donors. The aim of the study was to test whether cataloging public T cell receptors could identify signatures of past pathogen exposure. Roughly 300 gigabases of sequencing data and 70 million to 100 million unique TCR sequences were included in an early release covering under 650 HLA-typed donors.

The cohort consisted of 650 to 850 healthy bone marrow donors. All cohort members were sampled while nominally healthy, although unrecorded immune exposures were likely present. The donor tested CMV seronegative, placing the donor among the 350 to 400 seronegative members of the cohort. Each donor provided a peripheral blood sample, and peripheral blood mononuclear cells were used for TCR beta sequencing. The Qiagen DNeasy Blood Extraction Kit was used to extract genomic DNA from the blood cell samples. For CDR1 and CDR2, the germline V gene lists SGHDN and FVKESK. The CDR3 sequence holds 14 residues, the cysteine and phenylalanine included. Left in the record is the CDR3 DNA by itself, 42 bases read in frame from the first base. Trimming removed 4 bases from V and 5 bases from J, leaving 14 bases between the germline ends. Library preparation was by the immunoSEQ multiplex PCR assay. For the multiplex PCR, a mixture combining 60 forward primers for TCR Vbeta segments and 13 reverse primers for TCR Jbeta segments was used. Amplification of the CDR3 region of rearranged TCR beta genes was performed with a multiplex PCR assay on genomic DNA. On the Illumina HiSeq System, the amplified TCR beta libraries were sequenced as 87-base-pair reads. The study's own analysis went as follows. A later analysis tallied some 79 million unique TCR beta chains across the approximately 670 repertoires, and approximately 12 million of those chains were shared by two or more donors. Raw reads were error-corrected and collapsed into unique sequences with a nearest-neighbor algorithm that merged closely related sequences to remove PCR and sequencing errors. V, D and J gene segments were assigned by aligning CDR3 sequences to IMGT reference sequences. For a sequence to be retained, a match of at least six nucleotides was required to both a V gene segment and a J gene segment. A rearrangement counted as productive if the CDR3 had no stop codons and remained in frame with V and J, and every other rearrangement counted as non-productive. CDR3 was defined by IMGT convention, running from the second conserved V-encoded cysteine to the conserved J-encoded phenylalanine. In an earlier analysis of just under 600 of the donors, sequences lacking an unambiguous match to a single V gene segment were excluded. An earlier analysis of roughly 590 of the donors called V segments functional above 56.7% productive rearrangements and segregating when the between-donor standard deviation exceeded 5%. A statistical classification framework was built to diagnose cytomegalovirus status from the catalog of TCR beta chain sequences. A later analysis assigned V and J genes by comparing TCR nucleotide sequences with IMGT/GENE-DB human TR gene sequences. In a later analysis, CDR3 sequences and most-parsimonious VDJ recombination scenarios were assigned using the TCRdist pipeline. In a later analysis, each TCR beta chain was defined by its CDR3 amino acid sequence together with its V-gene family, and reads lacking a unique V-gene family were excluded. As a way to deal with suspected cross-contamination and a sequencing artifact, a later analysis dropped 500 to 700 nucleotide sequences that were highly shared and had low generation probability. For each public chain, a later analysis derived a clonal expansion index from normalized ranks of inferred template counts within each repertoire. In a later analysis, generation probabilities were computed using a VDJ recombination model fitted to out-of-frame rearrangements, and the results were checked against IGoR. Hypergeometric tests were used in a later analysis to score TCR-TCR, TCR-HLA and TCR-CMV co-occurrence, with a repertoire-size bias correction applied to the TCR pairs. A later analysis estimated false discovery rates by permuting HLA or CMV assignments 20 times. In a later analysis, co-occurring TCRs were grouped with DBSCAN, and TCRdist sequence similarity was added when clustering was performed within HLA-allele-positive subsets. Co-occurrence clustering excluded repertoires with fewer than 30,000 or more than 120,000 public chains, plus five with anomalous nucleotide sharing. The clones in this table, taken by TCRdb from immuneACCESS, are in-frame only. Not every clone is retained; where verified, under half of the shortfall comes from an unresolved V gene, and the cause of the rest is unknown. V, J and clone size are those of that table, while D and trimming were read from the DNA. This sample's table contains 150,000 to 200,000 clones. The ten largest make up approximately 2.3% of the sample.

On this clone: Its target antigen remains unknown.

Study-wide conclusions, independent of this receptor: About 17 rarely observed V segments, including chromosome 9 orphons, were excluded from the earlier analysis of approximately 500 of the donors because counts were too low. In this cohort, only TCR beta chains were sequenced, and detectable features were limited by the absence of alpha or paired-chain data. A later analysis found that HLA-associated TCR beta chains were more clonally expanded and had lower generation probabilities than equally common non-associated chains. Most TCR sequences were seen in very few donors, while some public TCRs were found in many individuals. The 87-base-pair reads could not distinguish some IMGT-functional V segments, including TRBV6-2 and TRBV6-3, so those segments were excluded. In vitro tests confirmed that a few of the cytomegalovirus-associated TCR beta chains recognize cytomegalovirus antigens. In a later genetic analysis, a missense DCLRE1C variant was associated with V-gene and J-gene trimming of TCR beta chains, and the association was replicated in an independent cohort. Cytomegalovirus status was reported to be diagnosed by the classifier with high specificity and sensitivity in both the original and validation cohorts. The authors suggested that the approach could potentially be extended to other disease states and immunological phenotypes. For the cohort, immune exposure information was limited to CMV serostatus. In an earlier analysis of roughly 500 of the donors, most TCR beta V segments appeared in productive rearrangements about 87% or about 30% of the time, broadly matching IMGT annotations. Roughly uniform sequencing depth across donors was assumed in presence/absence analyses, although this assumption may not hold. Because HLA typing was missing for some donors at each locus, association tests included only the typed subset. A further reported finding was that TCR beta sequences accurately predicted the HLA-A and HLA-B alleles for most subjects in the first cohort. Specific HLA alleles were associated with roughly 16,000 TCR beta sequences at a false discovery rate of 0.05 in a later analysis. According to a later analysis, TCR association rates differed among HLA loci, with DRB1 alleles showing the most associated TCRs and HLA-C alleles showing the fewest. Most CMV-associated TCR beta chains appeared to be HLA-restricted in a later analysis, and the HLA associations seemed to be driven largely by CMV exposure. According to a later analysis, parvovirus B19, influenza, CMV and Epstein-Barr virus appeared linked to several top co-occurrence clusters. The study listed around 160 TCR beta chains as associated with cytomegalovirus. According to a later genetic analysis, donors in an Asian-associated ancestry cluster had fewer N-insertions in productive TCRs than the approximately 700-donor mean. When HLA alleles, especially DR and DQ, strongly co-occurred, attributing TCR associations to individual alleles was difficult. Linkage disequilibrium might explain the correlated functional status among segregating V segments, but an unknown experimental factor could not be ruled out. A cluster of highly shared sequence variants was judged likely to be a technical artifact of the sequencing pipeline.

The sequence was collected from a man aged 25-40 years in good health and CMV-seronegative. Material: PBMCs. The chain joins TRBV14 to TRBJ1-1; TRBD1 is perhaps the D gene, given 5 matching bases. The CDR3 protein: CASSPLGRETEAFF. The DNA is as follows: TGTGCCAGCAGCCCTTTGGGGCGGGAAACTGAAGCTTTCTTT.